This T cell receptor (beta chain) stems from a study of T cell responses to AZD1222 COVID-19 vaccine. J lost 5 bases, V lost 0 bases, and 4 bases had no gene match. This CDR3 has 15 amino acids. CDR1 is MNHEY and CDR2 is SVGAGI in the germline V gene. Here immunoSEQ multiplex PCR was the method, and the copy in TCRdb shows in-frame clones only, minus some. The table lists 150,000 to 160,000 clones, roughly 90% of them singletons, with about 1.4% in the top ten. General observations from the study: Clonal diversity was possibly underestimated, and the donors were mostly white British, with more females. Researchers took repertoire samples only after the peak T cell response had come. The number of AZD1222 recipients seropositive at baseline was only five to seven. Two doses of AZD1222 preceded a rise in Spike-specific TCR breadth and depth.

A word on this clone: Its antigen is as yet unknown.

The input for sequencing was peripheral blood, taken 28 days after the second AZD1222 dose. This TCR was recovered from an adult who received the AZD1222 COVID-19 vaccine. This chain joins TRBV6-5 and TRBJ1-1; the match to TRBD1 covers 9 bases. CDR3 protein: CASSYSTTGGTEAFF. In nucleotides, the CDR3 is TGTGCCAGCAGTTACTCCACGACAGGGGGAACTGAAGCTTTCTTT.